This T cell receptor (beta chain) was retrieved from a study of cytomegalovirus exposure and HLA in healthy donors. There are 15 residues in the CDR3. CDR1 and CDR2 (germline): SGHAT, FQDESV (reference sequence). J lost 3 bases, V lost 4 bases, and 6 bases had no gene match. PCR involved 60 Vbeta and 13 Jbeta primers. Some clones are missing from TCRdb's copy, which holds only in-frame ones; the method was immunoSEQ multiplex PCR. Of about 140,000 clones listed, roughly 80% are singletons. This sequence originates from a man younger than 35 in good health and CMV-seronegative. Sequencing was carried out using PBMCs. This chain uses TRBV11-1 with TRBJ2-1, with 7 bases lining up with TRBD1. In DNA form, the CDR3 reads TGTGCCAGCAGCTCCGACAGGGACGTCTACAATGAGCAGTTCTTC. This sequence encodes CASSSDRDVYNEQFF.